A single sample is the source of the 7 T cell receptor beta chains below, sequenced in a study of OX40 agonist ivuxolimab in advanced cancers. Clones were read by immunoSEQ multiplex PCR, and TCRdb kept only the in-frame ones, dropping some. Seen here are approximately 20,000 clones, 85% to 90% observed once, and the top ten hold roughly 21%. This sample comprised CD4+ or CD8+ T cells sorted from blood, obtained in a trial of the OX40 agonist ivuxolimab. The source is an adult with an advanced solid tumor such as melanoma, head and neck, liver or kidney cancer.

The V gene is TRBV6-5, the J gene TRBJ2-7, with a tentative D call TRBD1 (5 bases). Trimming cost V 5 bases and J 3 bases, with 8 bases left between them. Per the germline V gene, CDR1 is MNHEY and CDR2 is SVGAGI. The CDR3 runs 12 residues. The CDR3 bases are TGTGCCAGCAGTCACGACAGCTACGAGCAGTACTTC. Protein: CASSHDSYEQYF.

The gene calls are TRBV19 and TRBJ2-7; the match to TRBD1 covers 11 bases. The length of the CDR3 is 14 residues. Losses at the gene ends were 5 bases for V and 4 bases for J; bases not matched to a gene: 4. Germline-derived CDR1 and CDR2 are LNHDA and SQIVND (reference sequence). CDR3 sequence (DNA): TGTGCCAGTAGTGCGGGGACAGGGGGTTACGAGCAGTACTTC. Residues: CASSAGTGGYEQYF.

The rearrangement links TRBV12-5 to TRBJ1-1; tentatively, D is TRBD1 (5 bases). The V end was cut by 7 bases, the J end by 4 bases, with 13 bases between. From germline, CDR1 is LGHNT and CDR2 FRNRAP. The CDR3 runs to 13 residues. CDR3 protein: CASALVGGTEAFF. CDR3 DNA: TGTGCTAGTGCCCTGGTGGGGGGCACTGAAGCTTTCTTT.

The CDR3 here is CASIGIRETGNEAFF. The CDR3 DNA follows: TGTGCCAGCATAGGTATTCGGGAAACCGGGAATGAAGCTTTCTTT. The V and J genes are TRBV6-6 and TRBJ1-1; no clear D gene. Germline CDR1 is MNHNY and CDR2 is SVGAGI (reference sequence). The CDR3 spans 15 residues. V was cut by 7 bases and J by 7 bases, with 22 bases left in between.

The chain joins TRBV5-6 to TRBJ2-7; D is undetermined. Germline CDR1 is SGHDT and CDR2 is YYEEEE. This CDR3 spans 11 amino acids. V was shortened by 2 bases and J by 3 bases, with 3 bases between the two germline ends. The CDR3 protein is CASSFGYEQYF. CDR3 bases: TGTGCCAGCAGCTTCGGCTACGAGCAGTACTTC.

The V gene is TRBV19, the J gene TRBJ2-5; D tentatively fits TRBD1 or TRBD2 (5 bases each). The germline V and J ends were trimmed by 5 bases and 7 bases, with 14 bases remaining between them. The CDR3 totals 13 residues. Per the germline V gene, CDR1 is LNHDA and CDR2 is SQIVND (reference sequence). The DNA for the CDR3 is TGTGCCAGTAGTCCGGGACGTTCGGCGACCCAGTACTTC. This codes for CASSPGRSATQYF.

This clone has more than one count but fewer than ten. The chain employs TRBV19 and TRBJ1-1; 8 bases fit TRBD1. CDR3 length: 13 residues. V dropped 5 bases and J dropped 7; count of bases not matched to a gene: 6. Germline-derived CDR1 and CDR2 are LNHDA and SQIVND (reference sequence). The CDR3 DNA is TGTGCCAGTAGTTCACAGGGGGGGAGTGAAGCTTTCTTT. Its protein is CASSSQGGSEAFF.